A single sample is the source of the 15 T cell receptor beta chains below, sequenced in a study of shared clonotypes between healthy human individuals. Assay used: immunoSEQ multiplex PCR; TCRdb lists only in-frame clones, some missing. The sample contains about a million clones, about 72% of which appear only once. Sequenced input: memory CD4+ T cells from PBMCs. Documented subset: CD45RA-negative fraction. The receptors were gathered from a man aged 18-30 years in good health. Some clones in this sample may be carry-over from other donors' samples.

The chain has TRBV30 and TRBJ2-7; TRBD2 matches 10 bases. The V segment lost 2 bases and the J segment 1 base; nucleotides outside the gene matches: 20. The CDR3 has 20 residues. In germline, CDR1 is GTSNPN, CDR2 SVGIG (reference sequence). The CDR3 nucleotides read TGTGCCTGGAGTCCTCTACCGGGACTAGCGTTGGGTAGGGGTTCCTACGAGCAGTACTTC. This translates into CAWSPLPGLALGRGSYEQYF.

The CDR3 sequence: CASSYGLSHAGELFF. The CDR3 bases are TGTGCCAGCAGTTACGGGCTTTCCCACGCCGGGGAGCTGTTTTTT. The V call is TRBV6-6, the J call TRBJ2-2; no firm D call. The CDR3 contains 15 residues. Between the trimmed V and J ends, which lost 2 bases and 6 bases, there was a span of 13 bases. Germline V gives CDR1 MNHNY, CDR2 SVGAGI (reference sequence).

The chain employs TRBV5-1 and TRBJ2-1; 10 bases fit TRBD2. Germline V gene lookup returns CDR1 SGHRS and CDR2 YFSETQ. This CDR3 contains 16 residues. Germline trimming cut 4 bases from V and 5 bases from J; bases unmatched to any gene: 9. The CDR3 protein is CASSVAGTSVDNEQFF. In nucleotides, the CDR3 is TGCGCCAGCAGCGTAGCCGGGACTAGCGTAGACAATGAGCAGTTCTTC. The whole variable domain, filled in from reference TRBV5-1 and TRBJ2-1, reads KAGVTQTPRYLIKTRGQQVTLSCSPISGHRSVSWYQQTPGQGLQFLFEYFSETQRNKGNFPGRFSGRQFSNSRSEMNVSTLELGDSALYLCASSVAGTSVDNEQFFGPGTRLTVL.

This chain joins TRBV7-9 and TRBJ2-6; 9 bases are a match to TRBD1. Germline CDR1 and CDR2: SEHNR and FQNEAQ (reference sequence). This CDR3 has 18 residues. With 5 bases clipped from V and 4 bases from J, the junction kept 12 bases outside the gene matches. This chain's CDR3 is CASSHPGQGAYGANVLTF. CDR3 nucleotides: TGTGCCAGCAGCCACCCGGGACAGGGCGCCTACGGGGCCAACGTCCTGACTTTC.

The gene calls are TRBV5-4 and TRBJ2-7; no definite D call. Germline-derived CDR1 and CDR2 are SGHNT and YYREEE (reference sequence). The V end lost 4 bases, the J end lost 4 bases, and 9 bases lay between the germline ends. This CDR3 spans 12 amino acids. CDR3: CASSLGWYEQYF. In DNA form, the CDR3 reads TGTGCCAGCAGCCTTGGGTGGTACGAGCAGTACTTC.

As to this clone: Other DNA sequences in this specimen translate into the identical CDR3. The V call is TRBV28, the J call TRBJ2-7, with D perhaps matching TRBD2 (5 bases). From germline, CDR1 is MDHEN and CDR2 SYDVKM. Trimming left V 6 bases short and J 0 bases short, with 6 bases between. CDR3 length equals 12 residues. As DNA, the CDR3 is TGTGCCAGCAGAGCGGCCTCCTACGAGCAGTACTTC. The encoded protein is CASRAASYEQYF.

The chain joins TRBV10-1 to TRBJ2-5; tentative D call: TRBD1 (5 bases). Looked up from germline, CDR1 is WNHNN and CDR2 is SYGVQD (reference sequence). Trimming removed 2 bases at V and 5 bases at J, with 21 bases between. The CDR3 runs to 17 residues. CDR3 amino acids: CASSEGLGQGERETQYF. Written as DNA, the CDR3 is TGCGCCAGCAGTGAGGGTCTTGGGCAGGGTGAACGGGAGACCCAGTACTTC.

The genes are TRBV5-1 and TRBJ1-1; 7 bases fit TRBD1. The CDR3 is 16 amino acids. The germline CDR1 and CDR2 sequences are SGHRS and YFSETQ. V dropped 4 bases and J dropped 4; count of bases not matched to a gene: 13. In nucleotides, the CDR3 is TGCGCCAGCAGCGTAATGTCAGGGGGTGATGGCACTGAAGCTTTCTTT. Its translation is CASSVMSGGDGTEAFF.

V and J are TRBV9 and TRBJ2-7; 9 nucleotides match TRBD2. CDR1 and CDR2 from the germline V gene are SGDLS and YYNGEE. The junction had 10 bases not matched to a gene; V was cut back by 4 bases and J by 2 bases. This CDR3 is built from 16 residues. As DNA, the CDR3 is TGTGCCAGCAGCACCGGACCGGGCGGGAGGGCCTACGAGCAGTACTTC. Translating gives CASSTGPGGRAYEQYF.

The chain uses TRBV5-6 and TRBJ2-1; no definite D call. V was trimmed by 1 base and J by 1 base, leaving 9 bases between them. CDR1 and CDR2 from the germline V gene are SGHDT and YYEEEE. The CDR3 runs to 15 residues. CDR3 region: CASSLLVGSYNEQFF. CDR3 nucleotide sequence: TGTGCCAGCAGCTTGTTGGTCGGTTCCTACAATGAGCAGTTCTTC.

This chain connects TRBV19 to TRBJ1-1; TRBD1 aligns across 10 bases. CDR3 length: 14 amino acids. J lost 5 bases, V lost 5 bases, and 5 bases had no gene match. The germline V gene has CDR1 LNHDA and CDR2 SQIVND (reference sequence). CDR3 coding DNA: TGTGCCAGTAGTGCGGACAGGGGGTGGACTGAAGCTTTCTTT. Its translation: CASSADRGWTEAFF. The whole variable domain, remainder taken from reference TRBV19 and TRBJ1-1, is DGGITQSPKYLFRKEGQNVTLSCEQNLNHDAMYWYRQDPGQGLRLIYYSQIVNDFQKGDIAEGYSVSREKKESFPLTVTSAQKNPTAFYLCASSADRGWTEAFFGQGTRLTVV.

The rearrangement links TRBV7-6 to TRBJ2-5; 10 nucleotides agree with TRBD2. This CDR3 is built from 16 residues. Germline values: CDR1 SGHVS, CDR2 FNYEAQ. With 2 bases clipped from V and 4 bases from J, the junction kept 7 bases outside the gene matches. CDR3 amino acids: CASSLTGLAHVETQYF. In DNA form, the CDR3 reads TGTGCCAGCAGCTTAACGGGACTAGCGCACGTAGAGACCCAGTACTTC.

This chain joins TRBV5-5 and TRBJ2-5; 7 nucleotides agree with TRBD2. CDR3 size: 14 residues. V gave up 4 bases and J gave up 5 bases; unmatched junction bases: 8. The germline V gene encodes CDR1 SGHKS and CDR2 YYEKEE (reference sequence). CDR3 sequence reads: CASSPPGGEETQYF. The CDR3 DNA follows: TGTGCCAGCAGCCCCCCGGGGGGAGAGGAGACCCAGTACTTC.

J is TRBJ2-1 and V is TRBV15, with 11 bases that match TRBD2. The CDR3 totals 21 residues. Germline V gene lookup returns CDR1 LNHNV and CDR2 YYDKDF (reference sequence). J gave up 2 bases and V 0 bases, and 15 bases lay outside the gene matches. The DNA for the CDR3 is TGTGCCACCAGCAGAGAATTTCCGGGACTAGCGGTCTCCCTCGCCTACAATGAGCAGTTCTTC. Its translation is CATSREFPGLAVSLAYNEQFF.

The J gene is TRBJ2-5, the V gene TRBV11-1, with D perhaps assigned TRBD1 or TRBD2 (5 bases each). CDR1 and CDR2 from the germline V gene are SGHAT and FQDESV (reference sequence). The V end lost 1 base, the J end lost 1 base, and 13 bases lay between the germline ends. The CDR3 runs 16 residues. CDR3 amino acids: CASSLGTPGRQETQYF. The CDR3 region has the DNA TGTGCCAGCAGCTTAGGGACACCGGGACGCCAAGAGACCCAGTACTTC.